This paragraph covers one T cell receptor (beta chain) sequence. Its specific antigen is unknown. Base qualities were left out, and no much larger clone turns up one base away. This sample is part of a study of blood T cell repertoires in COVID-19 (dated by TCRdb to the early 2020s). At the level of the whole study: The collaborator samples originated in the United States, Italy and Spain and spanned the acute and convalescent phases of COVID-19. The material from the prospective study consisted of cDNA or gDNA derived from T cells, B-cell-depleted T cells, or PBMCs. Deeply sampled blood TCRbeta repertoires from subjects exposed to, actively infected with, or recovered from COVID-19 were included in the dataset. The repertoires were released in a freely available public database intended as a resource for research on the immune response to SARS-CoV-2. Samples came from the ongoing ImmuneRACE study (first 160 participants) plus 1,254 subjects from 6 global collaborators. The sample metadata nearly always contained a de-identified subject ID, COVID-19 status, age in years and sex. Where HLA class I and class II types were available, the types were taken from metadata supplied by the sample provider, not from assay-based typing.

The immunoSEQ Assay, a bias-controlled multiplex PCR, was used to amplify TCRbeta CDR3 regions from genomic DNA. In the authors' own workflow: Within the assay, amplification of reference gene primers was used to estimate how many nucleated cells each sample contained. To quantify the absolute abundance of each unique TCRbeta CDR3 rearrangement, sequence reads were collapsed and filtered. For each sample, productive Simpson clonality was calculated as the square root of Simpson's diversity index across productive rearrangements. Drawn from immuneACCESS, this table holds only the in-frame rearrangements with V and J called that TCRdb kept. Clones are partly lost; checked studies trace under half to an unresolved V gene and leave the rest unexplained. The V and J calls and the clone size are those of that table, but D and trimming were determined from the DNA. Here the sample has 120,000 to 150,000 clones; approximately 88% occur a single time. Jointly, the top ten make up around 4.8% of the sample.

The investigation overall reported the following: Clinical and demographic metadata were provided uncurated, with the amount varying by source and participant.

The collaborating institutions used their own protocols to collect whole blood in K2EDTA tubes. For TCRbeta analysis, collaborator samples were shipped as frozen whole blood, as isolated PBMCs, or as DNA extracted from either sample type. The germline V gene (reference sequence) supplies CDR1 DFQATT and CDR2 SNEGSKA. Taken from cysteine to phenylalanine, the CDR3 has 13 residues. Just the 39-base CDR3 DNA is kept, in frame starting at base 1. The V end loses 3 bases and the J end loses 4 bases, and a stretch of 7 bases separates them. The sequence is built from TRBV20-1 and TRBJ1-6; the best D guess is TRBD1, with 5 bases matching. The sequence came from a human donor in a cohort sampled during active COVID-19. The sequencing input was peripheral blood. In nucleotides, the sequence is TGCAGTGCTAGTGACAGTTATAATTCACCCCTCCACTTT. This is translated as CSASDSYNSPLHF.